The 18 T cell receptor beta chains reported below all come from one sample, sequenced in a study of blood T cell repertoires in COVID-19. Sequencing was performed with immunoSEQ multiplex PCR; in TCRdb, only in-frame clones are kept and a portion is missing. The repertoire has under 500,000 clones, roughly 89% of them found once; the top ten carry over 4%. The sequencing input was peripheral blood. These receptors originate from a woman aged 30 to 39 with acute or convalescent COVID-19.

This clone was picked up one time. This chain joins TRBV7-8 and TRBJ2-1; 11 bases align to TRBD2. The germline gives CDR1 SGHVS, CDR2 FQNEAQ. The V and J ends lost 5 bases and 1 base, in that order; junction bases with no gene match: 10. This CDR3 is built from 18 residues. CDR3 sequence reads: CASSQGLAGGPSYNEQFF. Written as DNA, the CDR3 is TGTGCCAGCAGCCAGGGGTTAGCGGGGGGGCCTTCCTACAATGAGCAGTTCTTC.

This clone occurred once. The V and J genes are TRBV19 and TRBJ1-5, with 7 positions matching TRBD1. Unmatched junction bases numbered 8, after V lost 4 bases and J lost 8 bases. The length of the CDR3 is 14 residues. Germline CDR1 and CDR2: LNHDA and SQIVND (reference sequence). The CDR3 reads CASSTRQGEEPQHF. DNA for the CDR3: TGTGCCAGTAGTACCCGACAGGGCGAGGAGCCCCAGCATTTT.

The chain uses TRBV14 and TRBJ2-7; 10 bases align to TRBD2. With 4 bases clipped from V and 1 base from J, the junction kept 4 bases outside the gene matches. Germline V lookup: CDR1 SGHDN, CDR2 FVKESK. This CDR3 is 15 amino acids long. The CDR3 loop reads CASSLLAGGSYEQYF. CDR3 sequence (DNA): TGTGCCAGCAGCCTATTAGCGGGGGGATCCTACGAGCAGTACTTC.

This clone turned up a few times. The chain carries TRBV27 and TRBJ2-7, with 9 bases lining up with TRBD1. V trimming: 5 bases; J trimming: 2 bases; junction bases outside the gene matches: 4. Germline V lookup: CDR1 MNHEY, CDR2 SMNVEV (reference sequence). The CDR3 totals 14 residues. CDR3 sequence: CASSIGDRAYEQYF. CDR3 coding DNA: TGTGCCAGCAGTATAGGGGACAGGGCCTACGAGCAGTACTTC.

CDR3 nucleotide sequence: TGTGCCAGCAGTTCCCAGGGACAGGGGATGAATGAGCAGTTCTTC. Protein: CASSSQGQGMNEQFF. J is TRBJ2-1 and V is TRBV2, with 10 bases fitting TRBD1. V lost 5 bases to trimming and J lost 7 bases; unmatched junction nucleotides: 8. Germline-derived CDR1 and CDR2 are SNHLY and FYNNEI. The CDR3 spans 15 residues.

The chain recombines TRBV2 with TRBJ1-2, with 7 bases lining up with TRBD1. The CDR3 sequence is 14 residues long. CDR1 is SNHLY, CDR2 FYNNEI, per germline. After removal of 6 bases from V and 3 bases from J, the junction contained 7 bases not matched to a gene. The CDR3 DNA sequence: TGTGCCAGCAGAAGTGAAGGGGGCTACTATGGCTACACCTTC. This translates into CASRSEGGYYGYTF.

The chain carries TRBV7-8 and TRBJ2-7; no definite D call. The V gene lost 5 bases and the J gene lost 6 bases, with 14 bases spanning the gap. Per the germline V gene, CDR1 is SGHVS and CDR2 is FQNEAQ. The CDR3 sequence is 13 residues long. The CDR3 coding sequence is TGTGCCAGCAGCCTGGCAGTGAATCGCGAGCAGTACTTC. Protein sequence: CASSLAVNREQYF.

The chain links TRBV6-5 to TRBJ2-5; 9 bases align to TRBD1. V shed 6 bases, J shed 5 bases, and the junction held 4 bases outside the gene matches. The CDR3 spans 13 residues. From germline, CDR1 is MNHEY and CDR2 SVGAGI. Written as DNA, the CDR3 is TGTGCCAGCAGCCCCGGACAGGGGGAGACCCAGTACTTC. Translation: CASSPGQGETQYF.

The chain couples TRBV28 to TRBJ2-5; 7 positions agree with TRBD1. The germline CDR1 and CDR2 sequences are MDHEN and SYDVKM. The CDR3 runs 14 residues. Unmatched junction bases numbered 10, after V lost 7 bases and J lost 5 bases. The CDR3 sequence: CASKTQGFGETQYF. The CDR3 nucleotides are TGTGCCAGCAAAACACAGGGGTTCGGTGAGACCCAGTACTTC.

The chain is built from TRBV5-1 and TRBJ1-1; D is perhaps TRBD1 (5 bases). The CDR3 consists of 15 residues. Between the trimmed V and J ends, which lost 0 bases and 3 bases, there was a span of 12 bases. CDR1 is SGHRS and CDR2 is YFSETQ in the germline V gene. The CDR3 reads CASSLVVGGDTEAFF. CDR3 nucleotide sequence: TGCGCCAGCAGCTTGGTGGTGGGAGGGGACACTGAAGCTTTCTTT.

This clone has only a few counts. The V and J genes are TRBV5-1 and TRBJ1-2; TRBD1 aligns across 12 bases. Trimming at V came to 4 bases and at J to 4 bases, leaving 5 bases not matched to a gene. The length of the CDR3 is 15 residues. Per germline, CDR1 SGHRS and CDR2 YFSETQ. DNA for the CDR3: TGCGCCAGCAGCAAGGGACAGGGGGCGGTCTATGGCTACACCTTC. It is translated as CASSKGQGAVYGYTF.

The chain recombines TRBV6-1 with TRBJ1-2; 7 bases fit TRBD1. The length of the CDR3 is 14 residues. The V gene's germline CDR1 is MNHNS and CDR2 SASEGT. Germline trimming cut 2 bases from V and 4 bases from J; bases unmatched to any gene: 4. The CDR3 nucleotides read TGTGCCAGCAGTGAAAGGGGGCGCAGCTATGGCTACACCTTC. Its protein product is CASSERGRSYGYTF.

This chain joins TRBV2 and TRBJ2-4, with TRBD2 matching 7 bases. CDR1 and CDR2 from the germline V gene are SNHLY and FYNNEI. The CDR3 has 16 residues. V lost 4 bases and J lost 4; bases outside the gene matches: 10. The CDR3 nucleotides read TGTGCCAGCAGTGGAACGGGGGGAGTGGGAAAAAACATTCAGTACTTC. Translated: CASSGTGGVGKNIQYF.

The chain combines TRBV6-5 with TRBJ2-2; D is unclear. This CDR3 is 16 amino acids long. CDR1 is MNHEY and CDR2 is SVGAGI in the germline V gene. Trimming left V 0 bases short and J 5 bases short, with 13 bases between. The chain's CDR3 is CASSYSIFVGTGELFF. The CDR3, as DNA: TGTGCCAGCAGTTACTCGATTTTCGTCGGGACCGGGGAGCTGTTTTTT.

The chain joins TRBV9 to TRBJ1-4, with no clear D. V lost 0 bases and J 6 bases, leaving 18 bases between the germline ends. CDR3 size: 17 residues. Per germline, CDR1 SGDLS and CDR2 YYNGEE. The CDR3 sequence is CASSVGTRAFGDEKLFF. The CDR3 DNA reads TGTGCCAGCAGCGTAGGGACTCGGGCCTTTGGGGATGAAAAACTGTTTTTT.

The chain is built from TRBV5-1 and TRBJ2-3; TRBD2 might be the D (6 bases). The V and J ends lost 6 bases and 5 bases respectively, with 13 bases between them. The CDR3 extends over 13 amino acids. Germline assignment: CDR1 SGHRS and CDR2 YFSETQ. The CDR3 is CASTARELDTQYF. CDR3 DNA: TGCGCCAGCACCGCTCGGGAGCTAGATACGCAGTATTTT.

The chain employs TRBV28 and TRBJ2-1; 7 bases align to TRBD1. The germline gives CDR1 MDHEN, CDR2 SYDVKM. This CDR3 contains 13 residues. V gave up 1 base and J gave up 15 bases; unmatched junction bases: 9. The CDR3 DNA reads as TGTGCCAGCAGTTTATCCCGACGACAGGGACCGTTCTTC. Its translation is CASSLSRRQGPFF.

The V call is TRBV29-1, the J call TRBJ1-1; the D gene is possibly TRBD1 (5 bases). The V end was cut by 1 base, the J end by 1 base, with 13 bases between. The CDR3 sequence is 15 residues long. Germline V gene data show CDR1 as SQVTM and CDR2 as ANQGSEA. CDR3 sequence: CSVEGVFGGNTEAFF. The CDR3 DNA follows: TGCAGCGTTGAAGGGGTGTTCGGGGGGAACACTGAAGCTTTCTTT.